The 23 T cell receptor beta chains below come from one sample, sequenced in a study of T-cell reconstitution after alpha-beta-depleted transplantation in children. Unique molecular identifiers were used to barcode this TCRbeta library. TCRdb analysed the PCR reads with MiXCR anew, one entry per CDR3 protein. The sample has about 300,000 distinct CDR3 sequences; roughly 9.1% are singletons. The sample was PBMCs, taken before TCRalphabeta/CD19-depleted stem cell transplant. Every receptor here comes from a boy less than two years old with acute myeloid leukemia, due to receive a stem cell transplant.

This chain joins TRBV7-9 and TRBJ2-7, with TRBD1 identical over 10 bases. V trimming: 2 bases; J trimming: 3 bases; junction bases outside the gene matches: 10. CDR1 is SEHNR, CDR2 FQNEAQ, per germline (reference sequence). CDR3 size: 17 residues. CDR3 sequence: CASSLRPGTGVGYEQYF. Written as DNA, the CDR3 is TGTGCCAGCAGCTTAAGGCCAGGGACAGGGGTAGGCTACGAGCAGTACTTC.

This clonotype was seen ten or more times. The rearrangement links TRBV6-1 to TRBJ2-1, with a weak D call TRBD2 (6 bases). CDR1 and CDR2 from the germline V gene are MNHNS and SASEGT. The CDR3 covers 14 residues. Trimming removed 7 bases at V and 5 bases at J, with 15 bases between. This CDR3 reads CASTRGGSHNEQFF. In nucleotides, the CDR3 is TGTGCCAGCACCCGGGGAGGTTCCCACAATGAGCAGTTCTTC.

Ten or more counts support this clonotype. The CDR3 DNA sequence: TGCAGCGTTGAAGAAGCAGGGAAGAACTATGGCTACACCTTC. The encoded protein is CSVEEAGKNYGYTF. The gene calls are TRBV29-1 and TRBJ1-2; D may be TRBD1 (5 bases). Between the trimmed V and J ends, which lost 0 bases and 2 bases, there was a span of 10 bases. Germline assignment: CDR1 SQVTM and CDR2 ANQGSEA. The CDR3 spans 14 residues. The entire variable domain, with the rest obtained from reference TRBV29-1 and TRBJ1-2, is as follows: SAVISQKPSRDICQRGTSLTIQCQVDSQVTMMFWYRQQPGQSLTLIATANQGSEATYESGFVIDKFPISRPNLTFSTLTVSNMSPEDSSIYLCSVEEAGKNYGYTFGSGTRLTVV.

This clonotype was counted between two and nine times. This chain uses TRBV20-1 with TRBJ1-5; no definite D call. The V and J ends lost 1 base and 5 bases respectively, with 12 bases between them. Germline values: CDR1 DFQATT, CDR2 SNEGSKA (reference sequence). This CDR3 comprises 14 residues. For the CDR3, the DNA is TGCAGTGCTAGAGCCAGTAGACGAGATCAGCCCCAGCATTTT. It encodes CSARASRRDQPQHF.

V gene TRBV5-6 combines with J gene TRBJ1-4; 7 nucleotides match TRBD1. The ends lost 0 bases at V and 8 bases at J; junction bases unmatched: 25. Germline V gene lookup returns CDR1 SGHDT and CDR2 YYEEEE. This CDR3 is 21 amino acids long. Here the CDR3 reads CASSLARNEGQWPRFGEKLFF. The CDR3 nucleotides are TGTGCCAGCAGCTTGGCCCGAAATGAGGGACAGTGGCCTAGATTTGGCGAAAAACTGTTTTTT.

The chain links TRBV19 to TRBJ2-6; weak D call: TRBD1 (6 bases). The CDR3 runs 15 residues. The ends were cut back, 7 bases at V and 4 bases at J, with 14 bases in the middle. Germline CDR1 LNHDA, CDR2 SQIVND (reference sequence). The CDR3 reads CASKERDTGANVLTF. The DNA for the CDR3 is TGTGCCAGTAAGGAAAGGGACACCGGGGCCAACGTCCTGACTTTC. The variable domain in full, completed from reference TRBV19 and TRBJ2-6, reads DGGITQSPKYLFRKEGQNVTLSCEQNLNHDAMYWYRQDPGQGLRLIYYSQIVNDFQKGDIAEGYSVSREKKESFPLTVTSAQKNPTAFYLCASKERDTGANVLTFGAGSRLTVL.

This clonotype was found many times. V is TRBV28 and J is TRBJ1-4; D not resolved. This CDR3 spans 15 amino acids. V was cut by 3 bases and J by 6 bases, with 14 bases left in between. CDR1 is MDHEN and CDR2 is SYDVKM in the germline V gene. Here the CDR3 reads CASSFGKGLDEKLFF. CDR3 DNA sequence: TGTGCCAGCAGTTTCGGAAAGGGCTTAGATGAAAAACTGTTTTTT.

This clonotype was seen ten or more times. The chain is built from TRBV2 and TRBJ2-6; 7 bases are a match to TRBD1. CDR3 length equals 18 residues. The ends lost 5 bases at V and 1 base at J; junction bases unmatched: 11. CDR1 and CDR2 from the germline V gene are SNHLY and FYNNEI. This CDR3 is CASSRTGEVPSGANVLTF. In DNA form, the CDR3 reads TGTGCCAGCAGTCGTACAGGGGAAGTCCCGTCTGGGGCCAACGTCCTGACTTTC.

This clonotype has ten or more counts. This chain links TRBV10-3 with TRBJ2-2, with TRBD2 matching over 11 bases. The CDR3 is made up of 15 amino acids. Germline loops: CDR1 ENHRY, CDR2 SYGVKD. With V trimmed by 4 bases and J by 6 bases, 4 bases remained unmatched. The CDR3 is CAISAELAGAGELFF. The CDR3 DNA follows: TGTGCCATCAGTGCTGAACTAGCGGGAGCCGGGGAGCTGTTTTTT.

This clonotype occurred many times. The CDR3 loop is CAIRTSGSTDTQYF. CDR3 nucleotides: TGTGCCATCCGGACTAGCGGGAGTACAGATACGCAGTATTTT. This chain links TRBV10-3 with TRBJ2-3, with 13 nucleotides matching TRBD2. This CDR3 has 14 residues. V lost 8 bases to trimming and J lost 3 bases; unmatched junction nucleotides: 2. The germline gives CDR1 ENHRY, CDR2 SYGVKD.

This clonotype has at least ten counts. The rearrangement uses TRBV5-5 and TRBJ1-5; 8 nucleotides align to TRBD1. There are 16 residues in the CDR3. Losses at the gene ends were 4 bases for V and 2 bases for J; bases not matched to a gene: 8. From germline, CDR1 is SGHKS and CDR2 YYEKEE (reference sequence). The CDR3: CASSPRQGNGNQPQHF. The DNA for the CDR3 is TGTGCCAGCAGCCCCCGACAGGGGAACGGCAATCAGCCCCAGCATTTT.

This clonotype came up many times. The CDR3 DNA reads as TGTGCCACCCCGAGGCACACCTACAATGAGCAGTTCTTC. Protein product: CATPRHTYNEQFF. The rearrangement joins TRBV24-1 to TRBJ2-1; D gene uncertain. V dropped 9 bases and J dropped 2 bases, with 10 bases sitting between them. Germline V CDR1 and CDR2: KGHDR, SFDVKD. The CDR3 is made up of 13 amino acids.

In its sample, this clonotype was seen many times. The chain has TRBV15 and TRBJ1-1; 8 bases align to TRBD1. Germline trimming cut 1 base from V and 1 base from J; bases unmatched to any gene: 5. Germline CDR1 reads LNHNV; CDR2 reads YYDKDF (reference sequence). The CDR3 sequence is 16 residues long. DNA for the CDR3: TGTGCCACCAGCAGAGCTACAGGGGGTAGGAACACTGAAGCTTTCTTT. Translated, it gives CATSRATGGRNTEAFF.

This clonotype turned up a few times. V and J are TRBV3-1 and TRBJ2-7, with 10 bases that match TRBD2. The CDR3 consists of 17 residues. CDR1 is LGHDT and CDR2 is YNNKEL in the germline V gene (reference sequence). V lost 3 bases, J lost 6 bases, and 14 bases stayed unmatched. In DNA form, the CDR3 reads TGTGCCAGCAGCCAGAGAAGGGCTAGCGGGAGAAGGAGCGAGCAGTACTTC. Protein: CASSQRRASGRRSEQYF.

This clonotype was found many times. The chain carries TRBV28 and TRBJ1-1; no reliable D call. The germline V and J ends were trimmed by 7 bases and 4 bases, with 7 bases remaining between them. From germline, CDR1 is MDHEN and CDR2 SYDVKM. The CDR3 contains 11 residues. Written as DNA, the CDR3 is TGTGCCAGCACGAGGGTCACTGAAGCTTTCTTT. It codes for CASTRVTEAFF.

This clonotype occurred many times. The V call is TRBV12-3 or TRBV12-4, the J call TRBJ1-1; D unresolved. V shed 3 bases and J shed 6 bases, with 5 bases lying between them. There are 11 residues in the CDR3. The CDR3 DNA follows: TGTGCCAGCAGTTTTAGGGCTGAAGCTTTCTTT. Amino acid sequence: CASSFRAEAFF.

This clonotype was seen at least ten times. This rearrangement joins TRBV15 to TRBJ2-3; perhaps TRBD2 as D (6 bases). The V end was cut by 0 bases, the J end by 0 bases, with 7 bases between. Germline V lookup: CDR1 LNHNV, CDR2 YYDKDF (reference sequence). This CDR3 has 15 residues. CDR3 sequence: CATSRERGSTDTQYF. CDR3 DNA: TGTGCCACCAGCAGAGAGCGGGGTAGCACAGATACGCAGTATTTT. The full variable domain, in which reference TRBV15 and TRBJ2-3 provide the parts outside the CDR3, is DAMVIQNPRYQVTQFGKPVTLSCSQTLNHNVMYWYQQKSSQAPKLLFHYYDKDFNNEADTPDNFQSRRPNTSFCFLDIRSPGLGDTAMYLCATSRERGSTDTQYFGPGTRLTVL.

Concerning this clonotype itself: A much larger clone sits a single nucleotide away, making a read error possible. The CDR3 DNA is TGTGCCAGCAGCGTGGCAGGGAGCCCCCTAGGGATTGAAGCTTTCTTT. This translates into CASSVAGSPLGIEAFF. The chain is built from TRBV12-3 or TRBV12-4 and TRBJ1-1; D perhaps matches TRBD1 (5 bases). The CDR3 consists of 16 residues. The germline V and J ends were trimmed by 6 bases and 7 bases, with 24 bases remaining between them.

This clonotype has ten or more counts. The CDR3 sequence is CASWDRASYEQYF. The CDR3 region has the DNA TGTGCCAGTTGGGACAGGGCCTCCTACGAGCAGTACTTC. The rearrangement uses TRBV27 and TRBJ2-7; 9 bases match TRBD1. The CDR3 length is 13 residues. The trim removed 9 bases at V and 0 bases at J, leaving 3 bases unmatched. Germline V gene lookup returns CDR1 MNHEY and CDR2 SMNVEV (reference sequence).

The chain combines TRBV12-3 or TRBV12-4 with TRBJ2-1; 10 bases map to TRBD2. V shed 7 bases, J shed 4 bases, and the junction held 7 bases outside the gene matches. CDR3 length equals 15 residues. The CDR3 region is CASTSSGSGYNEQFF. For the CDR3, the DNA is TGTGCCAGCACCTCTAGCGGGAGCGGTTACAATGAGCAGTTCTTC.

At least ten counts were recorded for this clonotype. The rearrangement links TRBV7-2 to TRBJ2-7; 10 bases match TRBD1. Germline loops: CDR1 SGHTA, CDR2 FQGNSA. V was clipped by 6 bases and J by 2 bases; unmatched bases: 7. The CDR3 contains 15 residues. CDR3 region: CASRWDRGRPYEQYF. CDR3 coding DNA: TGTGCCAGCAGATGGGACAGGGGCCGACCCTACGAGCAGTACTTC.

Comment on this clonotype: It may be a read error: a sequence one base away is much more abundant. CDR3 sequence reads: CTSRTSGYTGELFF. CDR3 sequence (DNA): TGTACCAGCAGGACTAGCGGATACACCGGGGAGCTGTTTTTT. The chain is built from TRBV25-1 and TRBJ2-2, with TRBD2 identical over 10 bases. CDR1 is MGHDK, CDR2 SYGVNS, per germline. This CDR3 is built from 14 residues. Full variable domain (missing parts from reference TRBV25-1 and TRBJ2-2): EADIYQTPRYLVIGTGKKITLECSQTMGHDKMYWYQQDPGMELHLIHYSYGVNSTEKGDLSSESTVSRIRTEHFPLTLESARPSHTSQYLCTSRTSGYTGELFFGEGSRLTVL.

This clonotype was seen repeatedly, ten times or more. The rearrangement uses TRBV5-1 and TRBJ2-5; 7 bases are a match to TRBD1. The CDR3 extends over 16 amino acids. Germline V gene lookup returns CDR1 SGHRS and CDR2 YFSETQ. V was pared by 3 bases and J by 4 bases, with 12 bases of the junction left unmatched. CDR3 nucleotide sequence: TGCGCCAGCAGCTGGGGACAGTTTTCCCCGAGAGAGACCCAGTACTTC. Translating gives CASSWGQFSPRETQYF.